The sample holds one count of the clone carrying this TCR beta chain. This sample is part of a study of technical replicates of blood from a handful of donors. Germline V gene data show CDR1 as SEHNR and CDR2 as FQNEAQ (reference sequence). The V gene end was trimmed by 5 bases and the J gene end by 0 bases; junction bases not matched to a gene: 9. The CDR3 spans 16 residues. Assay: immunoSEQ multiplex PCR; the TCRdb copy retains only in-frame clones and omits some. The table shows tens of thousands of clones, with roughly 92% occurring only once. This chain uses TRBV7-9 with TRBJ2-7; 8 nucleotides align to TRBD2. Sequenced sample: T cells isolated from PBMCs. The clonotype was recovered from a human donor in good health. CDR3 residues: CASSGELAEVSYEQYF. Here the CDR3 DNA reads TGTGCCAGCAGCGGGGAACTAGCGGAGGTCTCCTACGAGCAGTACTTC.